Each of the 32 T cell receptor beta chains below was sequenced from the same sample in a study of cytomegalovirus exposure and HLA in healthy donors. The primer mix had 60 Vbeta and 13 Jbeta primers. Sequencing used immunoSEQ multiplex PCR; TCRdb keeps in-frame clones, though not all of them. Of 150,000 to 200,000 clones listed, approximately 80% are singletons. The sequenced sample was PBMCs. The receptors shown here come from a woman aged 18-29 years in good health and CMV-seropositive.

This clone showed up just a few times. V and J are TRBV19 and TRBJ2-1, with TRBD2 matching over 7 bases. The germline gives CDR1 LNHDA, CDR2 SQIVND (reference sequence). The CDR3 covers 13 residues. The trim removed 10 bases at V and 7 bases at J, leaving 10 bases unmatched. CDR3 in amino acids: CATAPGGGNEQFF. CDR3 sequence (DNA): TGTGCCACCGCCCCGGGGGGTGGGAATGAGCAGTTCTTC.

This clone was seen more than once but under ten times. The rearrangement uses TRBV27 and TRBJ2-2, with D possibly matching TRBD1 (6 bases). Germline values: CDR1 MNHEY, CDR2 SMNVEV (reference sequence). The length of the CDR3 is 15 residues. Trimming took off 6 bases at V and 5 bases at J, with 16 bases between the two ends. CDR3 residues: CASRGNRVTTGELFF. In DNA form, the CDR3 reads TGTGCCAGCAGGGGCAACAGGGTAACAACCGGGGAGCTGTTTTTT.

The chain joins TRBV12-5 to TRBJ2-1, with TRBD1 as a possible D gene (6 bases). Per the germline V gene, CDR1 is LGHNT and CDR2 is FRNRAP. Between the trimmed V and J ends, which lost 0 bases and 5 bases, there was a span of 11 bases. The CDR3 contains 15 residues. CDR3 sequence: CASGLVAGDNNEQFF. The CDR3 nucleotides read TGTGCTAGTGGTTTGGTGGCAGGGGATAACAATGAGCAGTTCTTC. Filled out from reference TRBV12-5 and TRBJ2-1, the complete variable domain reads DARVTQTPRHKVTEMGQEVTMRCQPILGHNTVFWYRQTMMQGLELLAYFRNRAPLDDSGMPKDRFSAEMPDATLATLKIQPSEPRDSAVYFCASGLVAGDNNEQFFGPGTRLTVL.

This clone showed up just once. CDR3 loop: CASSYSRSGNYGYTF. The DNA for the CDR3 is TGTGCCAGCAGTTACTCGAGGTCGGGGAACTATGGCTACACCTTC. This chain uses TRBV6-5 with TRBJ1-2; D is unresolved. Trimming took off 0 bases at V and 2 bases at J, with 10 bases between the two ends. The germline gives CDR1 MNHEY, CDR2 SVGAGI. There are 15 residues in the CDR3.

The rearrangement links TRBV4-1 to TRBJ2-5; D perhaps matches TRBD1 (5 bases). Trimming took off 1 base at V and 4 bases at J, with 16 bases between the two ends. Germline V lookup: CDR1 MGHRA, CDR2 YSYEKL. The CDR3 is 16 amino acids. For the CDR3, the DNA is TGCGCCAGCAGCCAAGGGACCCTCAGGGCAGGAGAGACCCAGTACTTC. This translates into CASSQGTLRAGETQYF.

V and J are TRBV6-1 and TRBJ2-1, with D perhaps TRBD1 (6 bases). V lost 7 bases and J 0 bases, leaving 7 bases between the germline ends. Germline V CDR1 and CDR2: MNHNS, SASEGT. The CDR3 loop spans 13 amino acids. Written as DNA, the CDR3 is TGTGCCAGCAACAGGGCCTCCTACAATGAGCAGTTCTTC. Translating gives CASNRASYNEQFF.

The chain carries TRBV4-2 and TRBJ2-5, with D maybe TRBD2 (5 bases). Germline CDR1 and CDR2: LGHNA and YNFKEQ. V gave up 1 base and J gave up 0 bases, with 9 bases separating them. CDR3 length: 15 amino acids. This CDR3 is CASSQGLGDQETQYF. The CDR3 DNA is TGTGCCAGCAGCCAAGGACTCGGGGACCAAGAGACCCAGTACTTC.

V usage is TRBV7-5 and J usage is TRBJ1-6. TRBV7-5 is annotated as a pseudogene. The CDR3 is 17 residues long. The CDR3 DNA reads as TGTGTCAGAAGCTTAATTAGGAAGGAGTCCTTTAATTCACCCCTCCACTTT. It yields the protein CVRSLIRKESFNSPLHF.

V usage is TRBV30 and J usage is TRBJ2-5; D unclear. The CDR3 spans 13 residues. Germline V gene lookup returns CDR1 GTSNPN and CDR2 SVGIG (reference sequence). Trimming shortened V by 5 bases and J by 3 bases, and 13 bases separated the two germline ends. The CDR3 here is CAWAKPFEETQYF. The DNA for the CDR3 is TGTGCCTGGGCCAAGCCGTTTGAAGAGACCCAGTACTTC.

The V gene is TRBV27, the J gene TRBJ2-1, with TRBD2 matching 7 bases. The CDR3 is 12 residues long. The V gene's germline CDR1 is MNHEY and CDR2 SMNVEV (reference sequence). CDR3: CLSGESPNEQFF. CDR3 DNA sequence: TGTTTAAGCGGGGAATCACCCAATGAGCAGTTCTTC.

The rearrangement uses TRBV11-2 and TRBJ2-5; 10 bases match TRBD2. This CDR3 is built from 17 residues. V trimming: 5 bases; J trimming: 4 bases; junction bases outside the gene matches: 13. The germline V gene encodes CDR1 SGHAT and CDR2 FQNNGV. CDR3 bases: TGTGCCAGCAGCCTCACGGGGGAGCGGGGGGGGGTAGAGACCCAGTACTTC. Amino acid sequence: CASSLTGERGGVETQYF.

This chain uses TRBV11-3 with TRBJ2-5; 7 nucleotides line up with TRBD1. V lost 1 base and J lost 2; bases outside the gene matches: 1. CDR1 SGHNT and CDR2 YENEEA come from the germline V gene. The CDR3 is 14 residues long. In DNA form, the CDR3 reads TGTGCCAGCAGCTTAGGACAGGGTCAAGAGACCCAGTACTTC. As protein: CASSLGQGQETQYF.

The rearrangement joins TRBV7-9 to TRBJ2-5; 11 nucleotides match TRBD2. This CDR3 has 14 residues. V lost 5 bases and J lost 3; bases outside the gene matches: 2. In germline, CDR1 is SEHNR, CDR2 FQNEAQ (reference sequence). The chain's CDR3 is CASSPGLAEETQYF. The CDR3 nucleotides read TGTGCCAGCAGCCCGGGACTAGCGGAAGAGACCCAGTACTTC.

The chain has TRBV7-2 and TRBJ1-5; TRBD1 matches at 7 bases. This CDR3 has 15 amino acids. Germline V gives CDR1 SGHTA, CDR2 FQGNSA. Germline trimming cut 0 bases from V and 7 bases from J; bases unmatched to any gene: 6. The CDR3: CASSLALQGRQPQHF. CDR3 sequence (DNA): TGTGCCAGCAGCTTAGCTCTACAGGGGAGACAGCCCCAGCATTTT.

The chain has TRBV19 and TRBJ1-1; D gene unclear. In germline, CDR1 is LNHDA, CDR2 SQIVND (reference sequence). Trimming took off 11 bases at V and 5 bases at J, with 15 bases between the two ends. The CDR3 length is 12 residues. The CDR3 protein is CACSSGGTEAFF. CDR3 coding DNA: TGTGCCTGCTCCAGCGGTGGTACTGAAGCTTTCTTT.

This chain joins TRBV7-9 and TRBJ1-1; no clear D. The CDR3 runs 14 residues. Per germline, CDR1 SEHNR and CDR2 FQNEAQ (reference sequence). V shed 1 base and J shed 2 bases, with 8 bases lying between them. In nucleotides, the CDR3 is TGTGCCAGCAGCTTAGGATACAGAAACACTGAAGCTTTCTTT. This gives the protein CASSLGYRNTEAFF.

This chain uses TRBV11-2 with TRBJ2-3, with D perhaps TRBD1 (8 bases). Germline V gene sequence: CDR1 SGHAT, CDR2 FQNNGV. This CDR3 has 15 residues. Trimming stripped 5 bases from V and 7 bases from J, with 19 bases between. CDR3 nucleotide sequence: TGTGCCAGCAGCCTGCCAGGACAGGGAGGGAATACGCAGTATTTT. Amino acids: CASSLPGQGGNTQYF. The full variable domain, completed using reference TRBV11-2 and TRBJ2-3, is EAGVAQSPRYKIIEKRQSVAFWCNPISGHATLYWYQQILGQGPKLLIQFQNNGVVDDSQLPKDRFSAERLKGVDSTLKIQPAKLEDSAVYLCASSLPGQGGNTQYFGPGTRLTVL.

This clone appeared a few times. This chain's CDR3 is CASTAGQYNSPLHF. CDR3 nucleotides: TGTGCCAGCACTGCAGGACAGTATAATTCACCCCTCCACTTT. The chain uses TRBV7-2 and TRBJ1-6, with D maybe TRBD1 (6 bases). Germline V CDR1 and CDR2: SGHTA, FQGNSA. This CDR3 has 14 amino acids. V lost 7 bases and J lost 4, with 11 bases in between. The full variable domain, completed using reference TRBV7-2 and TRBJ1-6, is GAGVSQSPSNKVTEKGKDVELRCDPISGHTALYWYRQSLGQGLEFLIYFQGNSAPDKSGLPSDRFSAERTGGSVSTLTIQRTQQEDSAVYLCASTAGQYNSPLHFGNGTRLTVT.

The chain uses TRBV4-3 and TRBJ1-2, with 9 bases that match TRBD1. The V and J ends lost 0 bases and 3 bases, in that order; junction bases with no gene match: 14. The CDR3 is 19 residues long. The germline CDR1 and CDR2 sequences are LGHNA and YSLEER. The CDR3 DNA is TGCGCCAGCAGCCAAGATATGTCCCACTGGGGACAGGGCGACTATGGCTACACCTTC. Residues: CASSQDMSHWGQGDYGYTF.

The genes are TRBV9 and TRBJ1-6; TRBD1 matches at 9 bases. Germline-derived CDR1 and CDR2 are SGDLS and YYNGEE. V gave up 4 bases and J gave up 9 bases; unmatched junction bases: 5. This CDR3 spans 14 amino acids. CDR3 amino acids: CASSPQTGGSPLHF. Here the CDR3 DNA reads TGTGCCAGCAGCCCTCAGACAGGGGGTTCACCCCTCCACTTT.

The rearrangement uses TRBV11-2 and TRBJ2-5; D may be TRBD2 (6 bases). Germline CDR1 reads SGHAT; CDR2 reads FQNNGV. V lost 3 bases, J lost 2 bases, and 16 bases lay in between. There are 16 residues in the CDR3. This CDR3 reads CASSLLSGGRQETQYF. DNA for the CDR3: TGTGCCAGCAGCTTGTTGAGTGGGGGGAGGCAAGAGACCCAGTACTTC.

The chain links TRBV29-1 to TRBJ2-3; the D gene is possibly TRBD2 (5 bases). V gave up 4 bases and J gave up 0 bases, with 11 bases separating them. CDR3 length equals 14 residues. Germline CDR1 and CDR2: SQVTM and ANQGSEA. The CDR3 reads CSVVGGTSTDTQYF. For the CDR3, the DNA is TGCAGCGTTGTTGGAGGAACTAGCACAGATACGCAGTATTTT.

Only one count was recorded for this clone. This rearrangement joins TRBV6-5 to TRBJ2-1; a possible D gene is TRBD2 (6 bases). CDR3 length: 14 residues. Per the germline V gene, CDR1 is MNHEY and CDR2 is SVGAGI. Between the trimmed V and J ends, which lost 8 bases and 9 bases, there was a span of 20 bases. The DNA of the CDR3 is TGTGCCAGCCTCCAGGGCGGCCGGGGAGGTGAGCAGTTCTTC. This translates into CASLQGGRGGEQFF.

The gene calls are TRBV7-3 and TRBJ2-5, with D tentatively TRBD1 (5 bases). The V end was cut by 4 bases, the J end by 3 bases, with 15 bases between. This CDR3 has 15 amino acids. Germline V lookup: CDR1 SGHTA, CDR2 FQGTGA. CDR3 region: CASSCMRQTEETQYF. The CDR3 coding sequence is TGTGCCAGCAGCTGCATGAGACAGACGGAAGAGACCCAGTACTTC.

This clone was picked up a small number of times. The rearrangement uses TRBV12-2 and TRBJ1-3; the table's D call of TRBD1 was not tested on the DNA. TRBV12-2 constitutes a pseudogene. The CDR3 sequence is 15 residues long. CDR3 sequence (DNA): TGTGCAAGTCGCTTACTGGGGGCGACTGGAAACACCATATATTTT. This encodes CASRLLGATGNTIYF.

This chain connects TRBV6-1 to TRBJ2-7; 9 nucleotides agree with TRBD1. Germline V gene lookup returns CDR1 MNHNS and CDR2 SASEGT. This CDR3 has 12 residues. V trimming: 8 bases; J trimming: 6 bases; junction bases outside the gene matches: 5. CDR3 nucleotides: TGTGCCAGCGGGACAGGGTATGGCGAGCAGTACTTC. This encodes CASGTGYGEQYF.

This chain connects TRBV7-2 to TRBJ2-3; tentative D call: TRBD2 (5 bases). Germline V gives CDR1 SGHTA, CDR2 FQGNSA. V was clipped by 5 bases and J by 2 bases, with 14 bases between them. The CDR3 extends over 15 amino acids. The CDR3 loop is CASSRDAGYTDTQYF. The CDR3 coding sequence is TGTGCCAGCAGCCGCGACGCGGGCTACACAGATACGCAGTATTTT. Full variable domain (missing parts from reference TRBV7-2 and TRBJ2-3): GAGVSQSPSNKVTEKGKDVELRCDPISGHTALYWYRQSLGQGLEFLIYFQGNSAPDKSGLPSDRFSAERTGGSVSTLTIQRTQQEDSAVYLCASSRDAGYTDTQYFGPGTRLTVL.

The rearrangement links TRBV6-4 to TRBJ2-3; 9 bases are shared with TRBD2. This CDR3 spans 15 amino acids. The germline CDR1 and CDR2 sequences are MRHNA and SNTAGT. J was trimmed by 6 bases and V by 3 bases; bases with no gene match: 7. The chain's CDR3 is CASSETSGQVDTQYF. Here the CDR3 DNA reads TGTGCCAGCAGTGAGACTAGCGGCCAGGTCGATACGCAGTATTTT.

The chain links TRBV27 to TRBJ2-1; 8 nucleotides agree with TRBD2. The CDR3 has 15 residues. The germline gives CDR1 MNHEY, CDR2 SMNVEV (reference sequence). After removal of 0 bases from V and 3 bases from J, the junction contained 1 base not matched to a gene. The CDR3: CASSLSAGVYNEQFF. The CDR3 DNA is TGTGCCAGCAGTTTATCAGCGGGGGTCTACAATGAGCAGTTCTTC.

CDR3 loop: CASSYLGHYTEAFF. CDR3 sequence (DNA): TGTGCCAGCAGTTACTTAGGACACTACACTGAAGCTTTCTTT. The genes are TRBV6-5 and TRBJ1-1, with D possibly being TRBD1 (5 bases). V was trimmed by 1 base and J by 3 bases, leaving 9 bases between them. CDR3 length: 14 residues. Looked up from germline, CDR1 is MNHEY and CDR2 is SVGAGI.

The chain combines TRBV13 with TRBJ1-6; 9 nucleotides line up with TRBD1. The length of the CDR3 is 16 residues. V trimming: 3 bases; J trimming: 7 bases; junction bases outside the gene matches: 7. Looked up from germline, CDR1 is PRHDT and CDR2 is FYEKMQ (reference sequence). The CDR3 bases are TGTGCCAGCAGCTTCACAGGGGGCGTCCAAAATTCACCCCTCCACTTT. Encoded protein: CASSFTGGVQNSPLHF.

V usage is TRBV11-3 and J usage is TRBJ2-1; possibly TRBD1 for D (7 bases). Trimming shortened V by 0 bases and J by 7 bases, and 16 bases separated the two germline ends. The CDR3 is 16 residues long. CDR1 is SGHNT and CDR2 is YENEEA in the germline V gene. The CDR3 DNA sequence: TGTGCCAGCAGCTTAGAGCGGGGCAGGGGGAGAAATGAGCAGTTCTTC. Protein: CASSLERGRGRNEQFF.